The rows below give T cell receptor beta chains drawn from one sample of a study of neurological immune-mediated disorders. TCRdb recomputed calls from the 5' RACE reads with MiXCR, one row per CDR3 protein. The sample records 35,000 to 45,000 distinct CDR3 sequences, roughly 7.3% being singletons. The specimen was PBMCs. The source of these receptors is a woman between 40 and 50 years old in good health. Both conserved end residues are part of each CDR3. Clone size is not always given. Where it is, it says once, few, many or a class for expanded clones.

many,TRBJ1-1,TRBV12-3/TRBV12-4,CASSLSERSTEAFF
-,TRBJ2-5,TRBV7-6,CASSFGRLETQYF
many,TRBJ1-5,TRBV11-2,CASSGENYQPQHF
many,TRBJ2-3,TRBV27,CASSFAGTRYTQYF
many,TRBJ2-1,TRBV2,CASSGTSGAYEQFF
many,TRBJ2-1,TRBV7-3,CASRGPGNEQFF
many,TRBJ1-2,TRBV18,CASSPLEDYGYTF
many,TRBJ2-2,TRBV7-3,CASSRRGRATGELFF
many,TRBJ2-7,TRBV14,CASSQGKRDSTTYEQYF
many,TRBJ2-5,TRBV27,CASSLSGGRGETQYF
many,TRBJ2-2,TRBV20-1,CSARDLLAGPELFF
-,TRBJ1-1,TRBV12-3/TRBV12-4,CSSSLGGAEAFF
many,TRBJ2-3,TRBV5-5,CASSLAQGLGTQYF
many,TRBJ1-3,TRBV3-1,CASSSGQGGFGNTIYF
many,TRBJ2-5,TRBV18,CASSPWGETQYF
many,TRBJ1-1,TRBV28,CASTLLTGRTEAFF
few,TRBJ2-3,TRBV7-7,CASSLVPADTQYF
many,TRBJ1-2,TRBV24-1,CATSVQANYGYTF
many,TRBJ1-1,TRBV5-1,CASSFGNTEAFF
many,TRBJ2-3,TRBV20-1,CSARDRTSGRTDTQYF
many,TRBJ2-3,TRBV5-1,CASSLDNPTDTQYF
many,TRBJ1-2,TRBV20-1,CSARMPSSGQENYGYTF
many,TRBJ2-1,TRBV12-3/TRBV12-4,CASRPTGSEQFF
many,TRBJ1-6,TRBV6-5,CATGETYSSPLHF
many,TRBJ2-2,TRBV12-3/TRBV12-4,CASSLWGADTGELFF
many,TRBJ2-1,TRBV5-1,CASSLAQNNEQFF
many,TRBJ1-3,TRBV5-5,CASSLDKGAWGNTIYF
many,TRBJ1-4,TRBV4-2,CASSQDPDSNEKLFF
many,TRBJ2-3,TRBV10-3,CAISEGDHTDTQYF
-,TRBJ1-5,TRBV25-1,CASSGGQPQHF
many,TRBJ2-7,TRBV20-1,CSARDKDWSYEQYF
-,TRBJ1-2,TRBV12-3/TRBV12-4,CASISRGVRGRETF
many,TRBJ1-5,TRBV7-2,CASSLRAGQPQHF
many,TRBJ1-2,TRBV12-3/TRBV12-4,CASSLSGRPGYTF
many,TRBJ2-3,TRBV4-2,CASSLGDRDTDTQYF
many,TRBJ2-2,TRBV12-3/TRBV12-4,CASSWGTGPAGELFF
many,TRBJ2-3,TRBV6-1,CASSGGGAVDTQYF
many,TRBJ2-5,TRBV11-2,CASSLSGAETQYF
many,TRBJ2-3,TRBV4-2,CASSPGLAGDTQYF
-,TRBJ1-1,TRBV12-3/TRBV12-4,CASSGRHVNTEASF
many,TRBJ2-7,TRBV5-1,CASSPTLGGEYEQYF
-,TRBJ2-1,TRBV20-1,CSARETGTSGRHGQFF
many,TRBJ1-1,TRBV6-5,CASSYFYPGVTEAFF
many,TRBJ2-7,TRBV5-1,CASSLAQGSEQYF
many,TRBJ2-1,TRBV20-1,CSARLAGELNEQFF
many,TRBJ2-3,TRBV7-8,CASSLDLVLAGALRTDTQYF
many,TRBJ2-5,TRBV20-1,CSALRDRGHETQYF
many,TRBJ2-5,TRBV10-1,CASSPEGVKGETQYF
many,TRBJ1-1,TRBV5-1,CASSLGGLYTEAFF
many,TRBJ1-3,TRBV5-5,CASSLGLISGNTIYF
many,TRBJ1-4,TRBV6-5,CASSFIRRTGDEKLFF
many,TRBJ2-7,TRBV7-8,CASSLTRDSEQYF
-,TRBJ2-7,TRBV6-5,CASSYSGTGPYEQYF
many,TRBJ1-1,TRBV3-1,CASSPRRGGFTEAFF